The present entry profiles one T cell receptor (beta chain) with its context. Its cognate antigen is unknown. Other DNA variants within this sample encode the same CDR3. These data are taken from a study of shared clonotypes between healthy human individuals. With 3 bases removed from V and 1 base from J, the gap between germline ends came to 9 bases. The V gene's germline CDR1 is ENHRY and CDR2 SYGVKD. This CDR3 is built from 14 residues. Profiling relied on immunoSEQ multiplex PCR, and the TCRdb table lists in-frame clones only, not all of them. The sample has some 2,100,000 clones, 90% to 96% seen once. Study conclusions and caveats: Non-shared clonotypes had lower generation probabilities than those shared by all four donors. It was anticipated that sequencing depth would influence how many clonotypes donors shared.

The receptor's source is a man younger than 35 in good health. Sequencing input: naive CD4+ T cells sorted from blood. Specified subset: CD45RA+ positively selected. The chain couples TRBV10-3 to TRBJ1-1; possibly TRBD1 for D (5 bases). CDR3 in DNA: TGTGCCATCAGTGACTGGGGGGAGAACACTGAAGCTTTCTTT. Translating it yields CAISDWGENTEAFF.